This T cell receptor beta chain was sequenced in a study of blood T cell repertoires in COVID-19. Profiling relied on immunoSEQ multiplex PCR, and the TCRdb table lists in-frame clones only, not all of them. The data show roughly 200,000 clones, 75% to 85% seen once. Recruited during active infection, patients (from Seattle) were subsequently followed longitudinally. Germline loops: CDR1 ENHRY, CDR2 SYGVKD. The length of the CDR3 is 13 residues. V was cut by 2 bases and J by 7 bases, with 11 bases left in between. The sequenced sample consisted of peripheral blood. The V and J genes are TRBV10-3 and TRBJ1-2; D remains unclear. The receptor's source is a middle-aged woman with COVID-19, enrolled during active disease. The CDR3 sequence is CAISEMEGRGYTF. The DNA of the CDR3 is TGTGCCATCAGTGAGATGGAGGGCCGTGGCTACACCTTC.